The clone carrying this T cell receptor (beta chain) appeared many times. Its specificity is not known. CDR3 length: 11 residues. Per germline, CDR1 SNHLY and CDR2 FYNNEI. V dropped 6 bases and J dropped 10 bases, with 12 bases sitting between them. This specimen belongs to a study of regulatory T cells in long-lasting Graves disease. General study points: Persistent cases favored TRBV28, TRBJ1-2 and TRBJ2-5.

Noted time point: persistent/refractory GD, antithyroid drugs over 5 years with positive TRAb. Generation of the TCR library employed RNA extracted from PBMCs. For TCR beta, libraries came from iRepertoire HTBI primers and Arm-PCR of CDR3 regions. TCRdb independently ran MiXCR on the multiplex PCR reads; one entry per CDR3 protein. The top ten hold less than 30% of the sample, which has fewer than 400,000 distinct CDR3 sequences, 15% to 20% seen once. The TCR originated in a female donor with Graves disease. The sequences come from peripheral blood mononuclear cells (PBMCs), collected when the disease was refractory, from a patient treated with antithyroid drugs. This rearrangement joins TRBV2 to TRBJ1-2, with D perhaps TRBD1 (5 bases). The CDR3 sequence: CASRRVGTYTF. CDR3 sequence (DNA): TGTGCCAGCAGGAGAGTCGGGACCTACACCTTC.